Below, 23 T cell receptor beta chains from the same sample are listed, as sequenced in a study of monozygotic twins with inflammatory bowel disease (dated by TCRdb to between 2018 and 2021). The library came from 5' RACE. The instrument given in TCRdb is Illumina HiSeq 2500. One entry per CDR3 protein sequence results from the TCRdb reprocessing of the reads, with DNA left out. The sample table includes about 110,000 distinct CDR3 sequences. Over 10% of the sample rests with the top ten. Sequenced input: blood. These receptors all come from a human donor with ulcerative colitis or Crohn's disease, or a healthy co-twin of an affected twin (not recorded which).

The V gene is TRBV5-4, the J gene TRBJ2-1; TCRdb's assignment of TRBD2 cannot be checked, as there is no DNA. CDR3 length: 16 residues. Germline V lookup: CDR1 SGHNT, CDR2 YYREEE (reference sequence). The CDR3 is CASSPPRGGGYNKQFF.

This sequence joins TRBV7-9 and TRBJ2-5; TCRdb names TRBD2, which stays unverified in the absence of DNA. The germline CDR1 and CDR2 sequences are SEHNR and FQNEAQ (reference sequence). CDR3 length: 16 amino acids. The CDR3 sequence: CASSFTVREVGETQYF.

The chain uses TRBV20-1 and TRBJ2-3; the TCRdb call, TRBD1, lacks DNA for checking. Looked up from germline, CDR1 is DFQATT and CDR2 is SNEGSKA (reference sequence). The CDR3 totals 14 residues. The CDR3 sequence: CSAFRTGGADTQYF.

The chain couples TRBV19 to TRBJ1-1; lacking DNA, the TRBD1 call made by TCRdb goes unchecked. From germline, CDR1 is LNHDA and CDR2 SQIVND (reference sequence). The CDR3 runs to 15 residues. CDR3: CASSIRDRPNTEAFF.

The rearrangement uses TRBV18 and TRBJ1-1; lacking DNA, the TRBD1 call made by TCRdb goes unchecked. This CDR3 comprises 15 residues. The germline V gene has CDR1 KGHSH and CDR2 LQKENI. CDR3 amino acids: CASSPQGPGDTEAFF. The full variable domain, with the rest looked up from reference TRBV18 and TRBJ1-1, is NAGVMQNPRHLVRRRGQEARLRCSPMKGHSHVYWYRQLPEEGLKFMVYLQKENIIDESGMPKERFSAEFPKEGPSILRIQQVVRGDSAAYFCASSPQGPGDTEAFFGQGTRLTVV.

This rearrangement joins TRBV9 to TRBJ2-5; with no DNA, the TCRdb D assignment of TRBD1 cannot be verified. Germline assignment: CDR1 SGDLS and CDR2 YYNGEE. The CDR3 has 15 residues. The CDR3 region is CASSIGQGAGETQYF. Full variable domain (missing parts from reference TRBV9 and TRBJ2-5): DSGVTQTPKHLITATGQRVTLRCSPRSGDLSVYWYQQSLDQGLQFLIQYYNGEERAKGNILERFSAQQFPDLHSELNLSSLELGDSALYFCASSIGQGAGETQYFGPGTRLLVL.

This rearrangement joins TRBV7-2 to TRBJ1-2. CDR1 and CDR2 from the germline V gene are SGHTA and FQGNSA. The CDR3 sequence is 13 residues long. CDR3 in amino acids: CASSFQVNYGYTF.

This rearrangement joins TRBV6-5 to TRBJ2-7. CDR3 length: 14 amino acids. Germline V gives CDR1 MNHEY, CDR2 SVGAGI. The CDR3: CASSWSDSSYEQYF.

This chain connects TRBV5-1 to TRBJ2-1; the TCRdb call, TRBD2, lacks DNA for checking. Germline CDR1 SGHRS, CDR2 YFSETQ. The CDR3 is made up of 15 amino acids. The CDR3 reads CASSFLIPPANEQFF.

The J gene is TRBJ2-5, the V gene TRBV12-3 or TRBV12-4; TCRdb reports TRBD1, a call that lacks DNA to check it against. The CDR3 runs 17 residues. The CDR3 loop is CASSFEGLDRGQETQYF.

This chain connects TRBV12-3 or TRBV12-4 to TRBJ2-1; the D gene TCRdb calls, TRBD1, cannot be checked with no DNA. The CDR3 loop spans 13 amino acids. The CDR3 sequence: CASSLGTGKEQFF.

The chain's CDR3 is CASSRTSGSADTQYF. The chain joins TRBV28 to TRBJ2-3; TCRdb outputs TRBD2, but without DNA this stays unchecked. CDR3 length: 15 residues. Germline V gene lookup returns CDR1 MDHEN and CDR2 SYDVKM.

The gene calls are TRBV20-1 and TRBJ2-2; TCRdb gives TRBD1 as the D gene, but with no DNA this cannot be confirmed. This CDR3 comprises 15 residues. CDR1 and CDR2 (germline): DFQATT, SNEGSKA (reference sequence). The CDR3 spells CSARVQGVYTGELFF.

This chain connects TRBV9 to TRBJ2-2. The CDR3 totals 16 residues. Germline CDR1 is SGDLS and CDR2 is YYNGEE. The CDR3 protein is CASSTPGLAGTGELFF.

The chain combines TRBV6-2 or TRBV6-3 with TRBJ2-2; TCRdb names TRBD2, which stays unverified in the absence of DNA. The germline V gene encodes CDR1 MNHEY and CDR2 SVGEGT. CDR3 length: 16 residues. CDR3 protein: CASSYQSSGSTGELFF.

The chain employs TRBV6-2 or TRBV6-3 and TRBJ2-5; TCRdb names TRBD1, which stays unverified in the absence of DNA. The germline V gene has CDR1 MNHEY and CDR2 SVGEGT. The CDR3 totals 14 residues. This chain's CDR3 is CASSIGSPQETQYF.

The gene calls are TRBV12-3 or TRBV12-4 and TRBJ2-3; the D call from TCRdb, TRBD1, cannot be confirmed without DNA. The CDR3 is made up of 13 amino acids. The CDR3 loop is CASTGDYTDTQYF.

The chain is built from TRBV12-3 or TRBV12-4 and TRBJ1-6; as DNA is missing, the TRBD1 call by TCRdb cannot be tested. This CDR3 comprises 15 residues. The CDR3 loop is CASSRSRDYNSPLHF.

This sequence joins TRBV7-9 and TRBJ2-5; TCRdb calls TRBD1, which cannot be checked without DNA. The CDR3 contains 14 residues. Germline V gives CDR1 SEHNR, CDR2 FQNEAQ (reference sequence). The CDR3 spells CASSFRDRKETQYF.

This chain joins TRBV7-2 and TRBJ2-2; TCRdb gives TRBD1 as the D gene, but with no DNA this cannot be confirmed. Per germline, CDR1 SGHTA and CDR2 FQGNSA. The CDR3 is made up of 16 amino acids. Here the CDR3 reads CASSSPGQGASGELFF.

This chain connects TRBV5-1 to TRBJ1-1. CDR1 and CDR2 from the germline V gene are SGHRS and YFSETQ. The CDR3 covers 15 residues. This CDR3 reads CASSLARGVITEAFF.

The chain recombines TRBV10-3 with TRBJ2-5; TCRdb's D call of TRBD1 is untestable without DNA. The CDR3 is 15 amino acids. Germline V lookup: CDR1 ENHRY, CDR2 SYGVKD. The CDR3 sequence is CAISDPRGRGETQYF.

CDR3 sequence: CSARSWDRDGEAFF. The chain combines TRBV20-1 with TRBJ1-1; the D call from TCRdb, TRBD1, cannot be confirmed without DNA. The V gene's germline CDR1 is DFQATT and CDR2 SNEGSKA (reference sequence). This CDR3 spans 14 amino acids.